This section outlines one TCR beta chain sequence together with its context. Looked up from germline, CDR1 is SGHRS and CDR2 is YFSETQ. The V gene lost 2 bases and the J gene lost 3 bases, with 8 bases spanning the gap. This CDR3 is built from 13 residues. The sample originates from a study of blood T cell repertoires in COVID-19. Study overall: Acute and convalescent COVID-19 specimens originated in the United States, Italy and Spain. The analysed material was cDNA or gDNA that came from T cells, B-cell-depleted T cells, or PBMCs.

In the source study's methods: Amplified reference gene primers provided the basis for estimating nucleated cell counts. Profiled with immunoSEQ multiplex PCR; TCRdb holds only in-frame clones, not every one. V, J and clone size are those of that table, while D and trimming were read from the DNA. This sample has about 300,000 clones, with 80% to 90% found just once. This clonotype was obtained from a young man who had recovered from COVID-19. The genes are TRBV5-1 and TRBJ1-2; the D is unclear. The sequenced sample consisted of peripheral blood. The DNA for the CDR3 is TGCGCCAGCAGCTTTGACTTCGACTATGGCTACACCTTC. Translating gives CASSFDFDYGYTF.